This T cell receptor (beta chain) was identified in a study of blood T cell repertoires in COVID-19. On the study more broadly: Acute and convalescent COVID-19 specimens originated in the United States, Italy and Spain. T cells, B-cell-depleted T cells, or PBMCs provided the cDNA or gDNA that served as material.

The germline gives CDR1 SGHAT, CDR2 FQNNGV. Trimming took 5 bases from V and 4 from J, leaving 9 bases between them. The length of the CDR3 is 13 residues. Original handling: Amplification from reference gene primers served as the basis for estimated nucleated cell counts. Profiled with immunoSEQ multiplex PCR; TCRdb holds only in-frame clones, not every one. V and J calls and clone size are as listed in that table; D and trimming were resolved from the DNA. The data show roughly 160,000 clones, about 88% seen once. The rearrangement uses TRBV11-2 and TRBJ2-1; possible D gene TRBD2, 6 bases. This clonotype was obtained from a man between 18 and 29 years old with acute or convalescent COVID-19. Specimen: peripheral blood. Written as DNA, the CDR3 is TGTGCCAGCAGCGGGGACTCTTACAATGAGCAGTTCTTC. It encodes CASSGDSYNEQFF.